The subject of this entry is one T cell receptor (beta chain). Its antigen is not identified. Other DNA variants within this sample encode the same CDR3. This specimen comes from a study of cytomegalovirus exposure and HLA in healthy donors. Study-wide findings and caveats: Association of 17,000 or so TCR beta sequences with HLA alleles was found at 0.05 false discovery rate in a later analysis.

PCR employed 60 Vbeta and 13 Jbeta primers. Method: immunoSEQ multiplex PCR; TCRdb's copy keeps in-frame clones and lacks some. Among 150,000 to 200,000 clones listed, 84% were seen once. The CDR3 spans 14 residues. Germline-derived CDR1 and CDR2 are SNHLY and FYNNEI. The ends lost 8 bases at V and 9 bases at J; junction bases unmatched: 14. This chain uses TRBV2 with TRBJ2-7; 9 bases line up with TRBD2. Specimen: PBMCs. The receptor comes from a boy between 5 and 17 years old in good health and CMV-seronegative. CDR3 bases: TGTGCCAGCGGGGGACTAGCAGGAGTCGGGGGGCAGTACTTC. Translating gives CASGGLAGVGGQYF.